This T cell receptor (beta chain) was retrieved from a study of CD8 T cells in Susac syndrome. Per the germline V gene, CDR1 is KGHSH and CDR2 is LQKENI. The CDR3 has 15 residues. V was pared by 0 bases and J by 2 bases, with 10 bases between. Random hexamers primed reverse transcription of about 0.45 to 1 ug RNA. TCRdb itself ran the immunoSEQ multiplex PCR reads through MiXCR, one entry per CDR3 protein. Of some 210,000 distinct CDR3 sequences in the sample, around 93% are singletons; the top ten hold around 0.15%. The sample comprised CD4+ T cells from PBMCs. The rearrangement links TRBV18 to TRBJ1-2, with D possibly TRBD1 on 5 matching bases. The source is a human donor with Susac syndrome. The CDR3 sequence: CASSPPSRANYGYTF. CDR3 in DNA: TGTGCCAGCTCACCACCGTCCAGGGCGAACTATGGCTACACCTTC.